Listed below are T cell receptor beta chains from one sample, sequenced in a study of T-cell memory formation after mild COVID-19. Each CDR3 protein is one row after TCRdb ran MiXCR on the 5' RACE reads. In the table there are around 200,000 distinct CDR3 sequences, 9.5% of which are singletons. Source material: PBMCs or a T cell subset sorted from them (not recorded which). The source of these receptors is a young man who had mild COVID-19 (a few samples of this study predate the infection). Cell type and time point are not known. CDR3s include the opening cysteine and the closing phenylalanine or tryptophan. D genes are given only for firm matches. Where a row states a size, it is once, few, many or the class of an expanded clone; other rows omit it.

length: 13; size: few; V: TRBV7-2; D: -; J: TRBJ1-1; DNA: TGTGCCAGCAGTACCGACAAGAACACTGAAGCTTTCTTT; CDR3: CASSTDKNTEAFF
length: 16; size: -; V: TRBV15; D: -; J: TRBJ2-3; DNA: TGTGCCACCAGCAGAGTTGGGATGACAGGCACAGATACGCAGTATTTT; CDR3: CATSRVGMTGTDTQYF
length: 15; size: -; V: TRBV12-3/TRBV12-4; D: TRBD1; J: TRBJ1-5; DNA: TGTGCCAGCGGTTTTCAGACAGGGCCTAATCAGCCCCAGCATTTT; CDR3: CASGFQTGPNQPQHF
length: 16; size: many; V: TRBV7-6; D: -; J: TRBJ2-1; DNA: TGTGCCAGCAGCCCGCGCGGGGTTAGCTCCTACAATGAGCAGTTCTTC; CDR3: CASSPRGVSSYNEQFF
length: 14; size: many; V: TRBV3-1; D: -; J: TRBJ2-7; DNA: TGTGCCAGCCCGTCGGCGAGGAATTGGAGGGAGCAGTACTTC; CDR3: CASPSARNWREQYF
length: 17; size: few; V: TRBV12-3/TRBV12-4; D: -; J: TRBJ1-6; DNA: TGTGCCAGCAGTACCTCTCAGGTGGCCCCCTATAATTCACCCCTCCACTTT; CDR3: CASSTSQVAPYNSPLHF
length: 13; size: -; V: TRBV5-1; D: -; J: TRBJ1-2; DNA: TGCGCCAGCAGCTTAACAGGGACCAGGGAAAACACCTTC; CDR3: CASSLTGTRENTF
length: 13; size: few; V: TRBV12-3/TRBV12-4; D: TRBD1; J: TRBJ1-2; DNA: TGTGCCCTTTCTAGACAGGGGGCGAATGGCTACACCTTC; CDR3: CALSRQGANGYTF
length: 14; size: -; V: TRBV2; D: -; J: TRBJ1-2; DNA: TGTGCCAGCAGACTGACCGGGACCGGTTATGGCTACACCTTC; CDR3: CASRLTGTGYGYTF
length: 16; size: few; V: TRBV7-9; D: TRBD2; J: TRBJ2-7; DNA: TGTGCCAGCAGCCCTGGGGGGGGGTACGCATCCTACGAGCAGTACTTC; CDR3: CASSPGGGYASYEQYF
length: 12; size: many; V: TRBV5-1; D: TRBD1; J: TRBJ2-2; DNA: TGCGCCAGCCGACAGGGCACCGGGGAGCTGTTTTTT; CDR3: CASRQGTGELFF